This passage covers 32 T cell receptor beta chains from one sample sequenced in a study of blood T cells in healthy people across ages. For the second PCR, which ran for about 6 to 11 cycles, a sample-barcoded 5' primer and a J-beta primer mix were used. TCRdb used MiXCR to reprocess the 5' RACE reads, holding one entry per CDR3 protein. The sample lists hundreds of thousands of distinct CDR3 sequences; roughly three fifths were seen once. Sequencing was carried out using blood. Source of these receptors: a man aged 55 to 70 in good health.

This rearrangement joins TRBV6-6 to TRBJ2-1; tentative D call: TRBD2 (6 bases). The germline V and J ends were trimmed by 7 bases and 2 bases, with 18 bases remaining between them. Germline CDR1 and CDR2: MNHNY and SVGAGI (reference sequence). CDR3 length equals 16 residues. The CDR3 here is CASTLRSGHAYNEQFF. The CDR3 region has the DNA TGTGCCAGCACCCTAAGGAGCGGGCACGCCTACAATGAGCAGTTCTTC.

This chain links TRBV11-2 with TRBJ2-4, with D possibly TRBD1 on 6 matching bases. Trimming removed 7 bases from V and 0 bases from J, with 19 bases in between. The CDR3 totals 17 residues. CDR1 is SGHAT, CDR2 FQNNGV, per germline. Written as DNA, the CDR3 is TGTGCCAGCAACGAGGGGGTGGGGTCCATAGCCAAAAACATTCAGTACTTC. Translation: CASNEGVGSIAKNIQYF.

The chain employs TRBV6-5 and TRBJ2-5, with 10 bases aligning to TRBD2. The ends lost 2 bases at V and 5 bases at J; junction bases unmatched: 8. This CDR3 has 16 amino acids. From germline, CDR1 is MNHEY and CDR2 SVGAGI. The DNA for the CDR3 is TGTGCCAGCAGTTACATAGGGACTAGCGTGGGGGAGACCCAGTACTTC. Amino acids: CASSYIGTSVGETQYF.

The V and J genes are TRBV9 and TRBJ2-7; maybe TRBD2 (6 bases). The CDR3 totals 16 residues. V lost 0 bases and J 0 bases, leaving 13 bases between the germline ends. Germline-derived CDR1 and CDR2 are SGDLS and YYNGEE. CDR3 bases: TGTGCCAGCAGCGTAGGGGACGGGGGATCCTCCTACGAGCAGTACTTC. It codes for CASSVGDGGSSYEQYF.

This clonotype was seen more than once but under ten times. V gene TRBV3-1 combines with J gene TRBJ1-2, with D perhaps TRBD1 (6 bases). Germline CDR1 is LGHDT and CDR2 is YNNKEL (reference sequence). This CDR3 is 14 amino acids long. The V gene lost 5 bases and the J gene lost 4 bases, with 14 bases spanning the gap. The CDR3 sequence is CASSVRDIRYGYTF. CDR3 DNA sequence: TGTGCCAGCAGCGTCCGGGACATCCGCTATGGCTACACCTTC.

The rearrangement joins TRBV4-2 to TRBJ2-5, with TRBD2 matching 7 bases. J lost 11 bases, V lost 3 bases, and 12 bases had no gene match. The CDR3 totals 14 residues. Germline V gives CDR1 LGHNA, CDR2 YNFKEQ. The CDR3 is CASSQDPAGEEQYF. DNA of the CDR3: TGTGCCAGCAGCCAGGACCCGGCGGGGGAAGAGCAGTACTTC.

This clonotype was recorded many times. The chain employs TRBV4-2 and TRBJ2-7; 10 bases align to TRBD2. J was trimmed by 2 bases and V by 1 base; bases with no gene match: 8. This CDR3 has 17 residues. Germline-derived CDR1 and CDR2 are LGHNA and YNFKEQ. The CDR3 is CASSQAGLSGGAYEQYF. Here the CDR3 DNA reads TGTGCCAGCAGCCAAGCCGGGCTGAGCGGGGGGGCCTACGAGCAGTACTTC.

This clonotype was observed a few times. The chain links TRBV29-1 to TRBJ1-2, with a tentative D call TRBD1 (6 bases). Germline V gene lookup returns CDR1 SQVTM and CDR2 ANQGSEA. Trimming stripped 2 bases from V and 6 bases from J, with 16 bases between. The CDR3 contains 14 residues. CDR3 region: CSVESRNRENGYTF. For the CDR3, the DNA is TGCAGCGTTGAATCCCGGAACAGGGAGAATGGCTACACCTTC.

This clonotype was observed a few times. This chain joins TRBV28 and TRBJ2-1, with a possible D match to TRBD2 (6 bases). The CDR3 consists of 14 residues. Germline lookup yields CDR1 MDHEN and CDR2 SYDVKM. V lost 5 bases and J lost 7, with 15 bases in between. The chain's CDR3 is CASSPTGTRNEQFF. The CDR3 DNA reads TGTGCCAGCAGTCCAACCGGGACTCGGAATGAGCAGTTCTTC.

This clonotype was counted many times. The chain joins TRBV5-1 to TRBJ2-3; 10 bases are a match to TRBD2. CDR1 is SGHRS and CDR2 is YFSETQ in the germline V gene. Trimming at V came to 4 bases and at J to 3 bases, leaving 2 bases not matched to a gene. This CDR3 comprises 14 residues. The DNA for the CDR3 is TGCGCCAGCAGCCCGGGACTAGCGACAGATACGCAGTATTTT. Residues: CASSPGLATDTQYF.

This chain uses TRBV29-1 with TRBJ2-1; TRBD1 agrees at 7 bases. The CDR3 contains 13 residues. V lost 3 bases, J lost 3 bases, and 2 bases stayed unmatched. Germline V CDR1 and CDR2: SQVTM, ANQGSEA. CDR3 loop: CSVDGTDYNEQFF. The CDR3 bases are TGCAGCGTTGATGGGACAGACTACAATGAGCAGTTCTTC.

The rearrangement uses TRBV14 and TRBJ2-7; D may correspond to TRBD1 or TRBD2 (5 bases each). Trimming shortened V by 0 bases and J by 0 bases, and 9 bases separated the two germline ends. The CDR3 runs 15 residues. Germline CDR1 SGHDN, CDR2 FVKESK. The CDR3 is CASSQETGPSYEQYF. The CDR3 nucleotides read TGTGCCAGCAGCCAAGAAACGGGGCCCTCCTACGAGCAGTACTTC.

V and J are TRBV10-1 and TRBJ2-1; D possibly uses TRBD1 or TRBD2 (5 bases each). The CDR3 covers 14 residues. Deletions cut 2 bases from V and 6 bases from J, with 11 bases between. The germline CDR1 and CDR2 sequences are WNHNN and SYGVQD (reference sequence). Written as DNA, the CDR3 is TGCGCCAGCAGTGAGGGGGGTTTTGCCAATGAGCAGTTCTTC. This sequence encodes CASSEGGFANEQFF.

On this clonotype: Germline is not matched at one junction end, which may reflect a read error. The genes are TRBV5-6 and TRBJ2-5, with unresolved D. Per the germline V gene, CDR1 is SGHDT and CDR2 is YYEEEE. The CDR3 totals 14 residues. CDR3 in amino acids: CAISRWPAVETQYF. CDR3 nucleotide sequence: TGTGCCATCAGCCGCTGGCCGGCGGTGGAGACCCAGTACTTC.

The V and J genes are TRBV4-1 and TRBJ1-4; 7 nucleotides align to TRBD1. Germline V lookup: CDR1 MGHRA, CDR2 YSYEKL. The CDR3 has 16 amino acids. With V trimmed by 1 base and J by 4 bases, 6 bases remained unmatched. CDR3 DNA: TGCGCCAGCAGCCAAGCCCTCGCAGGGGGTAATGAAAAACTGTTTTTT. Translated, it gives CASSQALAGGNEKLFF.

This clonotype occurred once. The CDR3 coding sequence is TGTGCCAGCAGAGGACTAGCGGCGAGCACAGATACGCAGTATTTT. Its protein is CASRGLAASTDTQYF. V and J are TRBV2 and TRBJ2-3; 10 positions agree with TRBD2. V lost 6 bases and J lost 0; bases outside the gene matches: 3. The CDR3 is 15 amino acids. CDR1 SNHLY and CDR2 FYNNEI come from the germline V gene.

A word on this clonotype: One end of the junction fails to match germline, which may point to a read error. The J gene is TRBJ2-5, the V gene TRBV7-2; 7 nucleotides agree with TRBD2. The germline V gene has CDR1 SGHTA and CDR2 FQGNSA. The CDR3 covers 14 residues. CDR3 DNA: TGTGCCAGCAGCTTAGGGGACTACCCAGAGACCCTGTACTTC. The encoded protein is CASSLGDYPETLYF.

The gene calls are TRBV7-8 and TRBJ2-5; D remains ambiguous. V was shortened by 2 bases and J by 1 base, with 11 bases between the two germline ends. Germline lookup yields CDR1 SGHVS and CDR2 FQNEAQ. The CDR3 has 15 amino acids. The CDR3 region is CASSLRRSTQETQYF. CDR3 nucleotides: TGTGCCAGCAGCTTAAGAAGGAGCACCCAAGAGACCCAGTACTTC.

This rearrangement joins TRBV20-1 to TRBJ2-1; tentatively, D is TRBD2 (6 bases). The DNA end lines up better with TRBJ2-7; the J call may be wrong. This CDR3 is built from 14 residues. In germline, CDR1 is DFQATT, CDR2 SNEGSKA (reference sequence). CDR3 nucleotide sequence: TGCAGTGCGACCGACGGGAGCTCCTACAATGAGCAGTACTTC. Encoded protein: CSATDGSSYNEQYF.

The chain carries TRBV6-2 or TRBV6-3 and TRBJ1-6; D is possibly TRBD1 (6 bases). This CDR3 is built from 14 residues. Germline V gives CDR1 MNHEY, CDR2 SVGEGT. V shed 6 bases and J shed 8 bases, with 14 bases lying between them. The CDR3 is CASSPRDTYSPLHF. The DNA for the CDR3 is TGTGCCAGCAGCCCCCGGGACACGTATTCACCCCTCCACTTT.

The gene calls are TRBV20-1 and TRBJ2-5, with D perhaps matching TRBD1 or TRBD2 (7 bases each). The J call may not be correct, given that the DNA end is closer to TRBJ2-7. The CDR3 spans 13 residues. Germline loops: CDR1 DFQATT, CDR2 SNEGSKA (reference sequence). The CDR3, as DNA: TGCAGTGCTAAAAGCGGGACAGCAGGCGAGCAGTACTTC. Its translation: CSAKSGTAGEQYF.

The CDR3 DNA is TGTGCCAGCAGCCCTGGGACAGGCCCCTTCTACGAGCAGTACTTC. Its protein product is CASSPGTGPFYEQYF. The chain uses TRBV21-1 and TRBJ2-7; TRBD1, the table's D call, lacks a check against the DNA. TRBV21-1 is an annotated pseudogene. The CDR3 has 15 amino acids.

The V call is TRBV29-1, the J call TRBJ1-2; D gene uncertain. The length of the CDR3 is 12 residues. Trimming left V 2 bases short and J 3 bases short, with 7 bases between. Germline V gene data show CDR1 as SQVTM and CDR2 as ANQGSEA. CDR3 DNA: TGCAGCGTTGAATCGTTATACTATGGCTACACCTTC. As protein: CSVESLYYGYTF.

This chain joins TRBV25-1 and TRBJ2-5, with 9 bases fitting TRBD1. The CDR3 totals 16 residues. Germline V CDR1 and CDR2: MGHDK, SYGVNS. The V gene end was trimmed by 3 bases and the J gene end by 4 bases; junction bases not matched to a gene: 9. The CDR3 region is CASSDPGTGSGETQYF. CDR3 sequence (DNA): TGTGCCAGCAGTGATCCCGGGACAGGGAGTGGAGAGACCCAGTACTTC.

The chain carries TRBV29-1 and TRBJ1-4; D not resolved. The CDR3 runs to 13 residues. Per the germline V gene, CDR1 is SQVTM and CDR2 is ANQGSEA. Deletions cut 4 bases from V and 1 base from J, with 7 bases between. CDR3 loop: CSVGAGTNEKLFF. The CDR3 coding sequence is TGCAGCGTTGGGGCGGGAACTAATGAAAAACTGTTTTTT. The entire variable domain, with the rest obtained from reference TRBV29-1 and TRBJ1-4, is as follows: SAVISQKPSRDICQRGTSLTIQCQVDSQVTMMFWYRQQPGQSLTLIATANQGSEATYESGFVIDKFPISRPNLTFSTLTVSNMSPEDSSIYLCSVGAGTNEKLFFGSGTQLSVL.

The chain links TRBV20-1 to TRBJ1-2, with TRBD1 matching over 7 bases. V was clipped by 5 bases and J by 0 bases; unmatched bases: 12. The germline V gene has CDR1 DFQATT and CDR2 SNEGSKA (reference sequence). The CDR3 covers 16 residues. CDR3 protein: CSAVRPAGGANYGYTF. CDR3 in DNA: TGCAGTGCTGTTAGACCCGCAGGGGGGGCTAACTATGGCTACACCTTC.

V gene TRBV11-1 combines with J gene TRBJ2-3; D ambiguous. Germline assignment: CDR1 SGHAT and CDR2 FQDESV (reference sequence). Trimming took off 3 bases at V and 2 bases at J, with 15 bases between the two ends. There are 16 residues in the CDR3. The CDR3 reads CASSFDGDLNTDTQYF. The CDR3 DNA sequence: TGTGCCAGCAGCTTTGACGGCGACTTAAACACAGATACGCAGTATTTT. The full variable domain, in which reference TRBV11-1 and TRBJ2-3 provide the parts outside the CDR3, is EAEVAQSPRYKITEKSQAVAFWCDPISGHATLYWYRQILGQGPELLVQFQDESVVDDSQLPKDRFSAERLKGVDSTLKIQPAELGDSAMYLCASSFDGDLNTDTQYFGPGTRLTVL.

V is TRBV5-1 and J is TRBJ2-5; the D call may be TRBD1 or TRBD2 (5 bases each). CDR1 and CDR2 (germline): SGHRS, YFSETQ. The CDR3 has 15 residues. Trimming took 1 base from V and 5 from J, leaving 15 bases between them. In DNA form, the CDR3 reads TGCGCCAGCAGCTTGTCAGCCGGGACGGAGGAGACCCAGTACTTC. It is translated as CASSLSAGTEETQYF.

The chain joins TRBV27 to TRBJ2-2, with D perhaps TRBD2 (7 bases). V was trimmed by 5 bases and J by 7 bases, leaving 17 bases between them. Germline CDR1 is MNHEY and CDR2 is SMNVEV (reference sequence). This CDR3 is built from 15 residues. The chain's CDR3 is CASSPRRGRSGELFF. CDR3 bases: TGTGCCAGCAGTCCCCGGCGGGGGCGTAGCGGGGAGCTGTTTTTT.

The CDR3 nucleotides are TGTGCCAGCAGACCGGGGGCGTTCGGCACTGAAGCTTTCTTT. This sequence encodes CASRPGAFGTEAFF. This chain connects TRBV5-5 to TRBJ1-1, with D possibly matching TRBD1 (6 bases). The CDR3 has 14 amino acids. Germline loops: CDR1 SGHKS, CDR2 YYEKEE (reference sequence). V was trimmed by 5 bases and J by 4 bases, leaving 15 bases between them.

This clonotype occurred a few times. This rearrangement joins TRBV20-1 to TRBJ2-1; D is possibly TRBD2 (7 bases). The germline gives CDR1 DFQATT, CDR2 SNEGSKA (reference sequence). The CDR3 totals 14 residues. The V and J ends lost 0 bases and 6 bases respectively, with 12 bases between them. CDR3 DNA sequence: TGCAGTGCTAGAGACGGGGGAGGGGGCAATGAGCAGTTCTTC. This encodes CSARDGGGGNEQFF.

The rearrangement uses TRBV6-4 and TRBJ2-5; D possibly uses TRBD1 or TRBD2 (6 bases each). Germline CDR1 reads MRHNA; CDR2 reads SNTAGT. V was shortened by 5 bases and J by 2 bases, with 15 bases between the two germline ends. The CDR3 loop spans 15 amino acids. CDR3 protein: CASSPLGGGQETQYF. The CDR3 nucleotides read TGTGCCAGCAGTCCCCTGGGGGGCGGACAAGAGACCCAGTACTTC.